Presented here are 15 T cell receptor beta chains from one specimen sequenced in a study of cytomegalovirus exposure and HLA in healthy donors. Primers for the PCR totalled 60 Vbeta and 13 Jbeta. Produced via immunoSEQ multiplex PCR; TCRdb's table is partial and in-frame only. The sample has 85,000 to 100,000 clones, over 75% seen once. Sample: PBMCs. Receptors were obtained from a man in his fifties in good health and CMV-seropositive.

The CDR3 DNA sequence: TGTGCCACCAGCAACGCAGAGGTCGACGTCCTGACTTTC. Translating gives CATSNAEVDVLTF. The chain carries TRBV15 and TRBJ2-6; D gene ambiguous. Per the germline V gene, CDR1 is LNHNV and CDR2 is YYDKDF (reference sequence). V lost 4 bases to trimming and J lost 11 bases, with 12 bases between them. This CDR3 region has 13 residues.

This chain links TRBV14 with TRBJ2-7, with D maybe TRBD1 (6 bases). V was shortened by 4 bases and J by 3 bases, with 13 bases between the two germline ends. Per the germline V gene, CDR1 is SGHDN and CDR2 is FVKESK. CDR3 length: 14 residues. CDR3 protein: CASSRGQFYYEQYF. In DNA, the CDR3 is TGTGCCAGCAGCCGAGGACAGTTCTACTACGAGCAGTACTTC. Looking up the rest from reference TRBV14 and TRBJ2-7 gives the full variable domain: EAGVTQFPSHSVIEKGQTVTLRCDPISGHDNLYWYRRVMGKEIKFLLHFVKESKQDESGMPNNRFLAERTGGTYSTLKVQPAELEDSGVYFCASSRGQFYYEQYFGPGTRLTVT.

This clone was counted once. The rearrangement uses TRBV7-8 and TRBJ2-7; possible D gene TRBD2, 6 bases. The V end lost 5 bases, the J end lost 3 bases, and 14 bases lay between the germline ends. The CDR3 is 14 amino acids. Per germline, CDR1 SGHVS and CDR2 FQNEAQ. The DNA for the CDR3 is TGTGCCAGCAGCCCCGGAGGGAAACACTACGAGCAGTACTTC. As protein: CASSPGGKHYEQYF.

J is TRBJ1-5 and V is TRBV14, with 9 bases fitting TRBD1. This CDR3 has 14 residues. V was clipped by 1 base and J by 7 bases; unmatched bases: 2. The germline V gene has CDR1 SGHDN and CDR2 FVKESK. CDR3 amino acids: CASSQGTGGQPQHF. The DNA for the CDR3 is TGTGCCAGCAGCCAAGGTACAGGGGGCCAGCCCCAGCATTTT.

This chain links TRBV2 with TRBJ1-2; no clear D gene. With 4 bases removed from V and 8 bases from J, the gap between germline ends came to 14 bases. The CDR3 is 13 residues long. Looked up from germline, CDR1 is SNHLY and CDR2 is FYNNEI. CDR3: CASSVGRLSGYTF. In DNA, the CDR3 is TGTGCCAGCAGTGTTGGAAGGCTTAGCGGCTACACCTTC.

The chain employs TRBV21-1 and TRBJ2-3; the table's TRBD1 call for D was not verified on the DNA. TRBV21-1 counts as a pseudogene. The CDR3 loop spans 15 amino acids. The CDR3: CASSKETASTDTQYF. CDR3 nucleotide sequence: TGTGCCAGCAGCAAAGAAACAGCTAGCACAGATACGCAGTATTTT.

This chain uses TRBV6-5 with TRBJ1-2; D might be TRBD1 (6 bases). The CDR3 spans 12 residues. V dropped 7 bases and J dropped 6 bases, with 12 bases sitting between them. Germline V gene lookup returns CDR1 MNHEY and CDR2 SVGAGI. The CDR3: CASKEGGDGYTF. CDR3 nucleotides: TGTGCCAGCAAAGAGGGGGGGGATGGCTACACCTTC.

The table lists this clone with a count of one. V gene TRBV19 combines with J gene TRBJ2-2; TRBD1 agrees at 8 bases. The germline V gene encodes CDR1 LNHDA and CDR2 SQIVND (reference sequence). CDR3 length equals 14 residues. V lost 10 bases, J lost 5 bases, and 9 bases stayed unmatched. CDR3 in DNA: TGTGCCACCCAACAACAGGGGGTGACCGGGGAGCTGTTTTTT. Translation gives CATQQQGVTGELFF.

About this clone: The same CDR3 can be traced to other DNA sequences in this sample. The chain employs TRBV29-1 and TRBJ2-2, with D unresolved. Trimming pared 3 bases from V and 0 bases from J, leaving 17 bases between. The CDR3 runs 17 residues. Germline V gene lookup returns CDR1 SQVTM and CDR2 ANQGSEA. CDR3 coding DNA: TGCAGCGTTGAGAAGCTTGAACAGTTCGCGAACACCGGGGAGCTGTTTTTT. Its protein is CSVEKLEQFANTGELFF.

The genes are TRBV7-2 and TRBJ2-2; 9 bases fit TRBD1. The CDR3 runs to 16 residues. Germline V gene sequence: CDR1 SGHTA, CDR2 FQGNSA. The junction had 5 bases not matched to a gene; V was cut back by 3 bases and J by 3 bases. In DNA form, the CDR3 reads TGTGCCAGCAGCTTTTACAGGGGGCTAGACACCGGGGAGCTGTTTTTT. It yields the protein CASSFYRGLDTGELFF. Supplemented by reference TRBV7-2 and TRBJ2-2, the full variable domain reads GAGVSQSPSNKVTEKGKDVELRCDPISGHTALYWYRQSLGQGLEFLIYFQGNSAPDKSGLPSDRFSAERTGGSVSTLTIQRTQQEDSAVYLCASSFYRGLDTGELFFGEGSRLTVL.

As concerns this clone: The junction does not match germline at one end; this may be a read error. The genes are TRBV5-4 and TRBJ1-2; D may be TRBD1 (6 bases). CDR1 and CDR2 (germline): SGHNT, YYREEE (reference sequence). CDR3 length equals 14 residues. The DNA for the CDR3 is TGTGCCAGCAGCTTGGATTCAGGGGCTAATGGCTACCCCTTC. Its translation is CASSLDSGANGYPF.

The V and J genes are TRBV5-1 and TRBJ2-5; 13 bases line up with TRBD2. The CDR3 loop spans 17 amino acids. Per germline, CDR1 SGHRS and CDR2 YFSETQ. Trimming cost V 0 bases and J 5 bases; bases outside gene matches: 7. The CDR3 sequence is CASSLGLAGGRSETQYF. The CDR3 DNA reads TGCGCCAGCAGCTTGGGACTAGCGGGGGGCCGCAGTGAGACCCAGTACTTC.

The chain recombines TRBV27 with TRBJ1-1; 8 bases line up with TRBD1. This CDR3 is 15 amino acids long. Germline CDR1 MNHEY, CDR2 SMNVEV (reference sequence). With V trimmed by 5 bases and J by 4 bases, 9 bases remained unmatched. The CDR3 bases are TGTGCCAGCAGTATGACAGGGGTGGTTGGCACTGAAGCTTTCTTT. Residues: CASSMTGVVGTEAFF.

The gene calls are TRBV6-1 and TRBJ1-2, with 8 positions matching TRBD1. Germline values: CDR1 MNHNS, CDR2 SASEGT. The junction had 4 bases not matched to a gene; V was cut back by 4 bases and J by 3 bases. The CDR3 runs to 14 residues. In DNA form, the CDR3 reads TGTGCCAGCAGTGTCACGACAGGGGACTATGGCTACACCTTC. Translated: CASSVTTGDYGYTF.

For this clone: Relative to the germline gene, one junction end is altered; a read error may explain this. This sequence joins TRBV28 and TRBJ1-4; 9 bases are a match to TRBD1. This CDR3 has 11 amino acids. The V gene's germline CDR1 is MDHEN and CDR2 SYDVKM. As DNA, the CDR3 is TGTGCCAGCAGTTCCCGGACAGGGGTAGTTTTT. Protein: CASSSRTGVVF.